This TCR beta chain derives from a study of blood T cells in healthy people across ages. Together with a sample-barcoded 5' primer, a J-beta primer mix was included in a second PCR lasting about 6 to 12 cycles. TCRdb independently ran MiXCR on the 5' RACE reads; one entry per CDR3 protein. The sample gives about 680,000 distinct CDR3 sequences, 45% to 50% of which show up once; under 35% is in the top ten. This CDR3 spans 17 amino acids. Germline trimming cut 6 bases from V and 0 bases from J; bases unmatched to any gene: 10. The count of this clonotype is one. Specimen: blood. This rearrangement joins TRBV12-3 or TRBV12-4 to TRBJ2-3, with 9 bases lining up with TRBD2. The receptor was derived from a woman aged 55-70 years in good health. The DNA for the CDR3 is TGTGCCAGCAGCTTCCTGAGCGGGAGGACTAGCACAGATACGCAGTATTTT. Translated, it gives CASSFLSGRTSTDTQYF.